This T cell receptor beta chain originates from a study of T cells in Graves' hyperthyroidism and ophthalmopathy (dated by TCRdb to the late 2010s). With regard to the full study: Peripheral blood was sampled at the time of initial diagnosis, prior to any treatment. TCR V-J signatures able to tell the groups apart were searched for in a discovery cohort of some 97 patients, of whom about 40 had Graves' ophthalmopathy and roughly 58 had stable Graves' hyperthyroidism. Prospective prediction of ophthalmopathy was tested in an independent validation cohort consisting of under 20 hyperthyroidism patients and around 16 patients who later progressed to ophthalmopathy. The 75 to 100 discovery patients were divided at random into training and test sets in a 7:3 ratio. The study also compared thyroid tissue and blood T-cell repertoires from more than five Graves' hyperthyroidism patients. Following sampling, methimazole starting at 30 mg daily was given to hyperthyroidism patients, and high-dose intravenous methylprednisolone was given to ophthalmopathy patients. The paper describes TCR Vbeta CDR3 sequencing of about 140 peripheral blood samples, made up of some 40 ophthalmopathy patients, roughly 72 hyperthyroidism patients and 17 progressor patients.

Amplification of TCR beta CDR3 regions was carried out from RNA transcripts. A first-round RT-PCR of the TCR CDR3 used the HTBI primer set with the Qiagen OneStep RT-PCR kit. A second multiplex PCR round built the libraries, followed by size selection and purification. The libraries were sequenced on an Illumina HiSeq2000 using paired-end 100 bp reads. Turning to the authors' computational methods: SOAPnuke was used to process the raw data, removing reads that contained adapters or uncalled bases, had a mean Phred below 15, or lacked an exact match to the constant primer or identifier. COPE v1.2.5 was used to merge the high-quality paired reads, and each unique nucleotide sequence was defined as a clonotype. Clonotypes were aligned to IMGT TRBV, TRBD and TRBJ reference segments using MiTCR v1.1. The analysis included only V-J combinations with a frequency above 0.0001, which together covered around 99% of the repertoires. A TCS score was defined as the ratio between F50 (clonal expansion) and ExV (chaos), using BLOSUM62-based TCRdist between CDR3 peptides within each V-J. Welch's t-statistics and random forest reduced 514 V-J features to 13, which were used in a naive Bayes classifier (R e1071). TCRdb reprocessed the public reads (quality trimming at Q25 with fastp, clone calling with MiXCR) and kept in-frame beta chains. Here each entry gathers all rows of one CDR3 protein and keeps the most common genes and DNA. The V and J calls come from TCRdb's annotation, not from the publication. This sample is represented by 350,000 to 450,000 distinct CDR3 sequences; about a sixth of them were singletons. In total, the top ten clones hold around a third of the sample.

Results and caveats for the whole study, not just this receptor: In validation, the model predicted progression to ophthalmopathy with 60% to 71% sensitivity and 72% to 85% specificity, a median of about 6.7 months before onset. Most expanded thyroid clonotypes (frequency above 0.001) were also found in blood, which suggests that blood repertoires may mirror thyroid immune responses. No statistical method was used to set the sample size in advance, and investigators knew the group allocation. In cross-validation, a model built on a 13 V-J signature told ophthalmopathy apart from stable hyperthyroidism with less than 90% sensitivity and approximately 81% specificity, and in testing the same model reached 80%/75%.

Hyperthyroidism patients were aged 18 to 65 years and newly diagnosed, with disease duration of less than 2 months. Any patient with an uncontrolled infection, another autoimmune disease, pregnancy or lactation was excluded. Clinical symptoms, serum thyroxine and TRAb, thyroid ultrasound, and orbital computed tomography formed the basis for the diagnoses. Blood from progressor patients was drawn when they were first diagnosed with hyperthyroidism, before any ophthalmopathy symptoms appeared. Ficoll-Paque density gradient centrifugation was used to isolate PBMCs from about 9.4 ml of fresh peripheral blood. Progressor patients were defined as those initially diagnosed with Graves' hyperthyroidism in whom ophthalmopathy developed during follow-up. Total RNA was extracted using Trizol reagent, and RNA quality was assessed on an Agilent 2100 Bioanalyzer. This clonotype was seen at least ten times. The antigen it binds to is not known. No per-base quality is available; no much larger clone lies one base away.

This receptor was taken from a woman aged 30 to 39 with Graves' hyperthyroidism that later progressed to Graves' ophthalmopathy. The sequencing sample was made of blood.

The base sequence is TGTGCCGGGCAGGGACAGTCTTATGGCTACACCTTC. Translation gives CAGQGQSYGYTF. The sequence joins TRBV2 to TRBJ1-2; TRBD1 aligns with 7 central bases. Including cysteine and phenylalanine, the CDR3 has 12 amino acids. The only DNA kept is the CDR3, 36 bases in frame from the first base. CDR1 and CDR2, per the germline V gene, are SNHLY and FYNNEI. V and J are trimmed by 11 bases and 5 bases, and the gene matches miss 8 bases of the junction. Outside the CDR3, residues come from the reference TRBV2 and TRBJ1-2 proteins, so the full variable domain is: EPEVTQTPSHQVTQMGQEVILRCVPISNHLYFYWYRQILGQKVEFLVSFYNNEISEKSEIFDDQFSVERPDGSNFTLKIRSTKLEDSAMYFCAGQGQSYGYTFGSGTRLTVV.